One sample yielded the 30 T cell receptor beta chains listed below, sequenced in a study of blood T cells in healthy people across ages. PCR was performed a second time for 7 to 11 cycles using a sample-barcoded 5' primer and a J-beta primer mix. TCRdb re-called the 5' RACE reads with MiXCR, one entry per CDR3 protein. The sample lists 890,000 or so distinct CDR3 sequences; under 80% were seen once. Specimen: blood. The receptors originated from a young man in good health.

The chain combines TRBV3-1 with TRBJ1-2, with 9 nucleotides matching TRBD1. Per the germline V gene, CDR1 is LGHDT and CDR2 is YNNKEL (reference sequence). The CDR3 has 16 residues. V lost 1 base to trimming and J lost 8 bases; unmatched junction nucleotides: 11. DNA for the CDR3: TGTGCCAGCAGCCAAGTCGTCTCGCGGACAGGGGCAGGCTACACCTTC. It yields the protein CASSQVVSRTGAGYTF. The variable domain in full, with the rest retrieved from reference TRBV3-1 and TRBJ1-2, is DTAVSQTPKYLVTQMGNDKSIKCEQNLGHDTMYWYKQDSKKFLKIMFSYNNKELIINETVPNRFSPKSPDKAHLNLHINSLELGDSAVYFCASSQVVSRTGAGYTFGSGTRLTVV.

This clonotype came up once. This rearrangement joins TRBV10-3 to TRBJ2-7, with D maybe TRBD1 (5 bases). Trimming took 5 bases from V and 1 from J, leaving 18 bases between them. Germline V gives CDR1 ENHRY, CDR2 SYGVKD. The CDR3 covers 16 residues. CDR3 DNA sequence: TGTGCCATCAGTCCCTTGGGGCCTCCCGCTTCCTACGAGCAGTACTTC. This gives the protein CAISPLGPPASYEQYF.

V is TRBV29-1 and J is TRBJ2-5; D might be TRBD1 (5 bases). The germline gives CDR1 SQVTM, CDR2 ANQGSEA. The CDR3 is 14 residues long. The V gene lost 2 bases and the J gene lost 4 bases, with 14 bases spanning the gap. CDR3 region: CSVEPPVQGETQYF. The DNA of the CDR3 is TGCAGCGTTGAACCGCCCGTTCAGGGAGAGACCCAGTACTTC.

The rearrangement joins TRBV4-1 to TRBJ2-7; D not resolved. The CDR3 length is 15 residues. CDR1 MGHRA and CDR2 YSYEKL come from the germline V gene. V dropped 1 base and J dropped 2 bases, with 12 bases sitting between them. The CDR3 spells CASSQGATAAYEQYF. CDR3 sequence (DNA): TGCGCCAGCAGCCAAGGGGCCACTGCAGCCTACGAGCAGTACTTC.

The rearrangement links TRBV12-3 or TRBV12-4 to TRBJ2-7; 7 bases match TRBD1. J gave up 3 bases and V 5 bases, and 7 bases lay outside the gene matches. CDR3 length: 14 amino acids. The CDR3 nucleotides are TGTGCCAGCAGTCTCCCCGGGACAGTCTACGAGCAGTACTTC. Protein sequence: CASSLPGTVYEQYF.

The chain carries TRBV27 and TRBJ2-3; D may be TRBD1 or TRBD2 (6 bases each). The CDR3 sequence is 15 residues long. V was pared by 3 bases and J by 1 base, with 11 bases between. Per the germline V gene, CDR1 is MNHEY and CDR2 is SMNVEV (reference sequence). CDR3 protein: CASSFGGRGTDTQYF. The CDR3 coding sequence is TGTGCCAGCAGTTTTGGGGGGCGCGGCACAGATACGCAGTATTTT.

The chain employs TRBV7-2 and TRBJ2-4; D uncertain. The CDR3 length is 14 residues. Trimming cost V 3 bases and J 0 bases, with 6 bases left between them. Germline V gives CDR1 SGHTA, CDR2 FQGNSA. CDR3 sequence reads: CASSLTQAKNIQYF. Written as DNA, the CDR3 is TGTGCCAGCAGCTTGACACAAGCCAAAAACATTCAGTACTTC.

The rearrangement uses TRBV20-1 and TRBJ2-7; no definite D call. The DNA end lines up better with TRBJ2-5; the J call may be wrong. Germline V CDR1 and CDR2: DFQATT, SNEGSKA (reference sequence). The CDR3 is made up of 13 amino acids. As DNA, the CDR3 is TGCAGTGCTAGAGATCGAGTCCACGAGACCCAGTACTTC. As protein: CSARDRVHETQYF.

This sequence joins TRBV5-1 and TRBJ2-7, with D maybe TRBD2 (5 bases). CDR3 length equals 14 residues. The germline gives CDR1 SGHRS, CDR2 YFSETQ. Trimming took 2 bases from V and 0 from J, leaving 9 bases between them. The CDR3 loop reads CASSFRGPSYEQYF. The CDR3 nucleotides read TGCGCCAGCAGCTTTCGGGGTCCCTCCTACGAGCAGTACTTC.

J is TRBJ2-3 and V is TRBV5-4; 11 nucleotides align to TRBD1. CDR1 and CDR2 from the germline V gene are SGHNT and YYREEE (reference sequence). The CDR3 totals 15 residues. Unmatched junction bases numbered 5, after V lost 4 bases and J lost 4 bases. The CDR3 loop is CASSPDRGRPDTQYF. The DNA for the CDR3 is TGTGCCAGCAGCCCGGACAGGGGGCGTCCAGATACGCAGTATTTT.

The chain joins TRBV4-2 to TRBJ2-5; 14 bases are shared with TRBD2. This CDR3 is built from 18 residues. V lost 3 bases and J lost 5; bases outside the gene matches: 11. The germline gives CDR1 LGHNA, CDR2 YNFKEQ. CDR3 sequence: CASSQRLAGGRIFETQYF. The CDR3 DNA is TGTGCCAGCAGCCAGAGACTAGCGGGGGGGCGTATCTTTGAGACCCAGTACTTC.

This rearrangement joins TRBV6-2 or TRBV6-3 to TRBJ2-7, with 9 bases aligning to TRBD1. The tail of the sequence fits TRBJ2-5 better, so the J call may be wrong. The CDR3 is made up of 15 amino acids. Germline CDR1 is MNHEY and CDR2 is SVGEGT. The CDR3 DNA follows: TGTGCCAGCAGTAAACGACAGGGGGTCTGGGAGACCCAGTACTTC. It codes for CASSKRQGVWETQYF.

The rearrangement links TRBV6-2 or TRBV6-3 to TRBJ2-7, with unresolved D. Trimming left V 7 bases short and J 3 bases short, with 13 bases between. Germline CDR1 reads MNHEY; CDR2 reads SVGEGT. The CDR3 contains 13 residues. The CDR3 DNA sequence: TGTGCCAGCAAGGAAAGGATCGTCTACGAGCAGTACTTC. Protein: CASKERIVYEQYF.

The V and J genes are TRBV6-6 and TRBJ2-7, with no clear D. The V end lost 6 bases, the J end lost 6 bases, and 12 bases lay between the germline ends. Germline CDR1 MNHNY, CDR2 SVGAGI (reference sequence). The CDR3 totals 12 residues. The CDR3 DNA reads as TGTGCCAGCAGGGTGACGGCCGGCGAGCAGTACTTC. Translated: CASRVTAGEQYF.

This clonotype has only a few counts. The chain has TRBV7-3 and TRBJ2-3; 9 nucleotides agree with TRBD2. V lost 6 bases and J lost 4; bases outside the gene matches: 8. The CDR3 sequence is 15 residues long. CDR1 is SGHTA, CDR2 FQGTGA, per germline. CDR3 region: CASSRSAGGADTQYF. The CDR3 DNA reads TGTGCCAGCAGTCGCTCAGCGGGGGGAGCAGATACGCAGTATTTT.

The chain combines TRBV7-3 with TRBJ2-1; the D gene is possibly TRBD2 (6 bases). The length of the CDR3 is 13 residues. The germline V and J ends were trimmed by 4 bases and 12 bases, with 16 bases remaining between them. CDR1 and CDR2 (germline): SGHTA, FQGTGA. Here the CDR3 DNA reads TGTGCCAGCAGCTCGGACTCCTCGGGGGTGCAGTTCTTC. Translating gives CASSSDSSGVQFF. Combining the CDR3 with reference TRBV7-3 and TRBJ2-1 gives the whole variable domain GAGVSQTPSNKVTEKGKYVELRCDPISGHTALYWYRQSLGQGPEFLIYFQGTGAADDSGLPNDRFFAVRPEGSVSTLKIQRTERGDSAVYLCASSSDSSGVQFFGPGTRLTVL.

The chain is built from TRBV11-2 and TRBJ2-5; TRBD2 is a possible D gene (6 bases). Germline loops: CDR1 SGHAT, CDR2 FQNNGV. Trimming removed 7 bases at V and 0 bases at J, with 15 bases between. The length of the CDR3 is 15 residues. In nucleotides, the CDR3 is TGTGCCAGCAACTCGGCGGGACGGTACCAAGAGACCCAGTACTTC. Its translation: CASNSAGRYQETQYF.

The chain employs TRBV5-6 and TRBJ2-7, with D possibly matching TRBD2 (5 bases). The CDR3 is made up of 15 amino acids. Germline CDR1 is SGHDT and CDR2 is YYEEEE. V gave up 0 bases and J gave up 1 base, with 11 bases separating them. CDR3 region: CASSLARRLSYEQYF. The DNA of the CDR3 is TGTGCCAGCAGCTTGGCCAGGAGACTATCCTACGAGCAGTACTTC.

The CDR3 DNA is TGCAGTGCCTTGGGGGCCAGCTCCTACGAGCAGTACTTC. This gives the protein CSALGASSYEQYF. The chain couples TRBV20-1 to TRBJ2-7; the D gene is possibly TRBD1 (6 bases). The CDR3 has 13 amino acids. CDR1 is DFQATT, CDR2 SNEGSKA, per germline (reference sequence). V was pared by 6 bases and J by 0 bases, with 12 bases between.

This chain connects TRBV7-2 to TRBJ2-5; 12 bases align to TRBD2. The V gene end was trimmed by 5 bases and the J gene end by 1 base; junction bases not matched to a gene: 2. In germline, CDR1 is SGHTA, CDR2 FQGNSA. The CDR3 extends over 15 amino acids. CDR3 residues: CASSTGLAGQETQYF. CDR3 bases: TGTGCCAGCAGCACGGGACTAGCGGGCCAAGAGACCCAGTACTTC.

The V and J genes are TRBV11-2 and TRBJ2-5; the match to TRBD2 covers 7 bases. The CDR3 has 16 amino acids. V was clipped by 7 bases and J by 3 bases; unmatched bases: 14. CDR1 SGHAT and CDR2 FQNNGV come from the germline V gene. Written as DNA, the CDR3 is TGTGCCAGCAACTTCGGATTGGTGCTAGCGGAAGAGACCCAGTACTTC. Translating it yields CASNFGLVLAEETQYF.

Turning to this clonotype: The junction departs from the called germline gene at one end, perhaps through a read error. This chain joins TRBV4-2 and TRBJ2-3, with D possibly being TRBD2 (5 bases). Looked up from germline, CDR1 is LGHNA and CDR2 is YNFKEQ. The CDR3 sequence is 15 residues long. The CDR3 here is CASSQEYAPGDTQYF. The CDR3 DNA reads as TGTGCCAGTAGCCAAGAATACGCGCCGGGGGATACGCAGTATTTT.

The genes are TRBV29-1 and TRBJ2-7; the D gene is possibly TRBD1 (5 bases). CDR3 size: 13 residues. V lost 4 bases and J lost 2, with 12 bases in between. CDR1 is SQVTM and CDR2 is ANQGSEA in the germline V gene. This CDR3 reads CSVAPTGTYEQYF. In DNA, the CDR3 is TGCAGCGTTGCCCCTACAGGTACCTACGAGCAGTACTTC.

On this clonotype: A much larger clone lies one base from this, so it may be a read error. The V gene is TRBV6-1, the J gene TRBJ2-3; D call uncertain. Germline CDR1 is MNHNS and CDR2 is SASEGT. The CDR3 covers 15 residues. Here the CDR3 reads CASSKAQGTADTQYF. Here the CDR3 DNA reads TGTGCCAGCAGTAAAGCCCAAGGCACGGCAGATACGCAGTATTTT.

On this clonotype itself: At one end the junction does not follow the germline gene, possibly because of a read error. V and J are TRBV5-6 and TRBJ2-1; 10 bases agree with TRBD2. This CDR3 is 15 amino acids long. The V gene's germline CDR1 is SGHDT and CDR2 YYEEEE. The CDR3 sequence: CASSSLAGAGETQFF. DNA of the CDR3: TGTGCTAGCAGCTCCCTAGCGGGGGCGGGAGAGACCCAGTTCTTC.

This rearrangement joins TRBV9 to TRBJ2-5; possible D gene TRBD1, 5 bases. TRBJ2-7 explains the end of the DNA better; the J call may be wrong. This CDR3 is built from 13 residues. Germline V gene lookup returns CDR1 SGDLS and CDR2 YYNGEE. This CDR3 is CASSVGTPYEQYF. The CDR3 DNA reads TGTGCCAGCAGCGTAGGGACACCCTACGAGCAGTACTTC.

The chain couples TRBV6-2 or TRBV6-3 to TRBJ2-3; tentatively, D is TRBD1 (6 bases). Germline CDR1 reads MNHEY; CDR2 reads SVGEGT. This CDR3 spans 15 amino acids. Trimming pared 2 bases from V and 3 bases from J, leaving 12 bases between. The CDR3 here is CASSYEQGITDTQYF. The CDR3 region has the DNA TGTGCCAGCAGTTACGAACAGGGCATTACAGATACGCAGTATTTT.

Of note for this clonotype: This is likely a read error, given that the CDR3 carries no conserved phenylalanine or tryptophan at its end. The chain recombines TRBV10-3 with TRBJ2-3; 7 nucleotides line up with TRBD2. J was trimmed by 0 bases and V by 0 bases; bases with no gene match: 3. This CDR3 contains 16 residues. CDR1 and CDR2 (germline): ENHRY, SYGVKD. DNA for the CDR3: TGTGCCATCAGTGAGTCGGACGGGAGGAGCACAGATACGCAGTATCTT. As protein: CAISESDGRSTDTQYL.

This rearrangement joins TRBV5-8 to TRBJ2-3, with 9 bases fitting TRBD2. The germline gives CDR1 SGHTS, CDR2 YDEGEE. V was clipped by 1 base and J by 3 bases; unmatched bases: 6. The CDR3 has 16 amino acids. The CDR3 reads CASSLQRGARTDTQYF. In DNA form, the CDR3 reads TGTGCCAGCAGCTTGCAGCGGGGGGCACGAACAGATACGCAGTATTTT.

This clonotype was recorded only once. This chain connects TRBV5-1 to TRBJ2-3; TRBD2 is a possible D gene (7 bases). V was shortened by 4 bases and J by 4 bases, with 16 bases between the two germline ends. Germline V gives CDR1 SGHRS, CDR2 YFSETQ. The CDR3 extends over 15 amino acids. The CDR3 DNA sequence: TGCGCCAGCAGCAGTGAGGGGGGGATATCAGATACGCAGTATTTT. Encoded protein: CASSSEGGISDTQYF.